The clone carrying this T cell receptor (beta chain) was seen a single time. CDR3 length equals 15 residues. Germline CDR1 and CDR2: MNHNY and SVGAGI (reference sequence). V dropped 2 bases and J dropped 0 bases, with 8 bases sitting between them. This sample stems from a study of control samples from healthy donors and cancer patients. Sequenced by immunoSEQ multiplex PCR; TCRdb stores in-frame clones only, minus some. The sample lists tens of thousands of clones, about 95% occurring once. The chain links TRBV6-6 to TRBJ2-1, with D possibly matching TRBD2 (5 bases). The sample was blood. The TCR was taken from a young man in good health. The CDR3 nucleotides read TGTGCCAGCAGTTACGAGGACTCCTCCTACAATGAGCAGTTCTTC. This gives the protein CASSYEDSSYNEQFF.